Presented here are 22 T cell receptor beta chains from one specimen sequenced in a study of beta chain features in type 1 diabetes. Sequenced material consisted of expressed TCRB transcripts (all of the isolated RNA was reverse transcribed). The method was immunoSEQ multiplex PCR; TCRdb's version includes in-frame clones alone and lacks a portion of them. The sample holds 110,000 or so clones; almost 40% are singletons and the top ten take about 0.063%. The sequenced material came from stem cell memory CD4+ T cells from blood. These receptors all come from a woman aged 18-29 years in good health.

Only a few counts were recorded for this clone. The CDR3 sequence: CSVAGGREQFF. As DNA, the CDR3 is TGCAGCGTTGCCGGGGGGCGTGAGCAGTTCTTC. The chain employs TRBV29-1 and TRBJ2-1, with D possibly TRBD2 on 7 matching bases. The CDR3 length is 11 residues. Trimming pared 4 bases from V and 9 bases from J, leaving 10 bases between. CDR1 SQVTM and CDR2 ANQGSEA come from the germline V gene.

This clone was found a few times. CDR3 amino acids: CASRSGLAYTGELFF. In nucleotides, the CDR3 is TGTGCCAGCAGGAGTGGACTGGCGTACACCGGGGAGCTGTTTTTT. The rearrangement links TRBV11-3 to TRBJ2-2; the D gene is possibly TRBD2 (5 bases). The CDR3 is made up of 15 amino acids. V was clipped by 6 bases and J by 3 bases, with 14 bases between them. Germline CDR1 reads SGHNT; CDR2 reads YENEEA.

This clone was seen a handful of times. The chain has TRBV7-9 and TRBJ2-3, with no clear D. This CDR3 is 12 amino acids long. V was trimmed by 5 bases and J by 8 bases, leaving 11 bases between them. CDR1 is SEHNR, CDR2 FQNEAQ, per germline (reference sequence). CDR3 region: CASSLPPSTQYF. CDR3 coding DNA: TGTGCCAGCAGCCTGCCTCCGAGTACGCAGTATTTT.

The chain is built from TRBV5-1 and TRBJ2-1; tentative D call: TRBD2 (6 bases). Germline V CDR1 and CDR2: SGHRS, YFSETQ. Trimming pared 4 bases from V and 5 bases from J, leaving 13 bases between. The CDR3 runs to 14 residues. The CDR3 loop is CASSSRDWNNEQFF. DNA for the CDR3: TGCGCCAGCAGCAGCCGGGACTGGAACAATGAGCAGTTCTTC.

This clone has just a few counts. V is TRBV28 and J is TRBJ2-1; possible D gene TRBD2, 6 bases. The CDR3 runs to 12 residues. Trimming removed 2 bases at V and 14 bases at J, with 13 bases between. CDR1 is MDHEN and CDR2 is SYDVKM in the germline V gene. CDR3 in DNA: TGTGCCAGCAGTTTAAGTAGCGGACCAAAGTTCTTC. It is translated as CASSLSSGPKFF.

In its sample, this clone was seen a few times. The chain employs TRBV14 and TRBJ1-2; D not certain. CDR3 length: 14 residues. V shed 4 bases and J shed 4 bases, with 13 bases lying between them. CDR1 and CDR2 from the germline V gene are SGHDN and FVKESK. CDR3 sequence: CASSPYDTTYGYTF. The DNA for the CDR3 is TGTGCCAGCAGCCCGTATGACACGACCTATGGCTACACCTTC.

The CDR3 bases are TGTGCCAGCTCACCACCGGCGGGATCCTACGAGCAGTACTTC. Translating it yields CASSPPAGSYEQYF. The chain uses TRBV18 and TRBJ2-7; a weak D match, TRBD2 (6 bases). Germline V gene sequence: CDR1 KGHSH, CDR2 LQKENI. There are 14 residues in the CDR3. V lost 0 bases to trimming and J lost 1 base, with 7 bases between them.

The gene calls are TRBV18 and TRBJ2-7; TRBD2 matches at 8 bases. The V and J ends lost 0 bases and 5 bases, in that order; junction bases with no gene match: 9. Germline CDR1 is KGHSH and CDR2 is LQKENI. The CDR3 is made up of 16 amino acids. In DNA, the CDR3 is TGTGCCAGCTCACCACCCTCGGTAGCGGGGTCCCACGAGCAGTACTTC. Its translation is CASSPPSVAGSHEQYF.

The J gene is TRBJ2-2, the V gene TRBV4-2, with D perhaps matching TRBD1 (5 bases). This CDR3 comprises 13 residues. From germline, CDR1 is LGHNA and CDR2 YNFKEQ. V lost 6 bases and J lost 1, with 6 bases in between. The CDR3 protein is CASRQVNTGELFF. CDR3 in DNA: TGTGCCAGCAGACAGGTGAACACCGGGGAGCTGTTTTTT.

The rearrangement links TRBV2 to TRBJ1-1, with 7 positions matching TRBD1. Germline values: CDR1 SNHLY, CDR2 FYNNEI. The CDR3 has 13 amino acids. After removal of 4 bases from V and 4 bases from J, the junction contained 3 bases not matched to a gene. DNA for the CDR3: TGTGCCAGCAGTGCTCCAGGGGGCACTGAAGCTTTCTTT. Translation gives CASSAPGGTEAFF.

There are a few counts of this clone. The chain is built from TRBV11-2 and TRBJ2-3, with TRBD1 matching over 9 bases. There are 13 residues in the CDR3. The J segment lost 13 bases and the V segment lost 5 bases, leaving 10 bases of the junction unmatched. The germline gives CDR1 SGHAT, CDR2 FQNNGV. The CDR3 DNA reads as TGTGCCAGCAGCCCCACGGTTGACAGGGGGGAGTATTTT. It yields the protein CASSPTVDRGEYF.

This clone was recorded a few times. The chain combines TRBV2 with TRBJ1-1; D may be TRBD1 (6 bases). The CDR3 consists of 12 residues. With 6 bases removed from V and 9 bases from J, the gap between germline ends came to 14 bases. CDR1 is SNHLY, CDR2 FYNNEI, per germline. CDR3 region: CASSIEGQQAFF. The DNA for the CDR3 is TGTGCCAGCAGCATTGAAGGACAGCAAGCTTTCTTT.

The rearrangement uses TRBV5-1 and TRBJ1-1; TRBD1 might be the D (5 bases). The CDR3 has 14 residues. The V and J ends lost 0 bases and 1 base respectively, with 7 bases between them. Germline-derived CDR1 and CDR2 are SGHRS and YFSETQ. CDR3 DNA: TGCGCCAGCAGCTTGGCCGGGGGGAACACTGAAGCTTTCTTT. Its protein is CASSLAGGNTEAFF.

This chain uses TRBV4-1 with TRBJ2-7; the match to TRBD2 covers 7 bases. V was clipped by 0 bases and J by 3 bases; unmatched bases: 5. CDR1 is MGHRA, CDR2 YSYEKL, per germline. This CDR3 has 15 amino acids. For the CDR3, the DNA is TGCGCCAGCAGCCAAGATCGGACTAGAGTCTACGAGCAGTACTTC. Translation gives CASSQDRTRVYEQYF.

The gene calls are TRBV7-9 and TRBJ2-1; D possibly corresponds to TRBD2 (5 bases). Germline assignment: CDR1 SEHNR and CDR2 FQNEAQ (reference sequence). CDR3 length: 14 residues. The ends were cut back, 2 bases at V and 8 bases at J, with 13 bases in the middle. CDR3: CASSLPSARDEQFF. CDR3 DNA sequence: TGTGCCAGCAGCTTACCGAGTGCGCGGGATGAGCAGTTCTTC.

This clone was seen only a few times. The chain recombines TRBV5-1 with TRBJ2-3; no firm D call. This CDR3 region has 12 residues. V gave up 4 bases and J gave up 6 bases, with 9 bases separating them. Per the germline V gene, CDR1 is SGHRS and CDR2 is YFSETQ. CDR3: CASSRSPDTQYF. The CDR3 DNA follows: TGCGCCAGCAGCCGGTCCCCGGATACGCAGTATTTT.

CDR3 residues: CASSLIGGLAGNEQFF. As DNA, the CDR3 is TGTGCCAGCAGCTTAATTGGGGGACTAGCGGGCAATGAGCAGTTCTTC. This chain connects TRBV7-3 to TRBJ2-1, with 12 bases that match TRBD2. Trimming at V came to 1 base and at J to 6 bases, leaving 4 bases not matched to a gene. This CDR3 region has 16 residues. CDR1 SGHTA and CDR2 FQGTGA come from the germline V gene.

The genes are TRBV11-2 and TRBJ2-2, with D perhaps TRBD1 (5 bases). The CDR3 loop spans 15 amino acids. CDR1 SGHAT and CDR2 FQNNGV come from the germline V gene. Trimming took off 0 bases at V and 4 bases at J, with 9 bases between the two ends. The CDR3 spells CASSLDTGATGELFF. The CDR3 coding sequence is TGTGCCAGCAGCTTAGATACAGGCGCCACCGGGGAGCTGTTTTTT.

The chain uses TRBV30 and TRBJ2-7; D remains ambiguous. This CDR3 is 14 amino acids long. CDR1 is GTSNPN, CDR2 SVGIG, per germline (reference sequence). Between the trimmed V and J ends, which lost 1 base and 4 bases, there was a span of 14 bases. CDR3 sequence reads: CAWSGHSVLYEQYF. The DNA for the CDR3 is TGTGCCTGGAGTGGACATTCGGTTCTGTACGAGCAGTACTTC.

The V gene is TRBV15, the J gene TRBJ2-1, with TRBD1 identical over 7 bases. Germline V gives CDR1 LNHNV, CDR2 YYDKDF (reference sequence). This CDR3 is 17 amino acids long. The V gene end was trimmed by 0 bases and the J gene end by 6 bases; junction bases not matched to a gene: 11. The DNA for the CDR3 is TGTGCCACCAGCAGAGAGTTACAGGGGACGGTCCCCAATGAGCAGTTCTTC. Residues: CATSRELQGTVPNEQFF.

The rearrangement uses TRBV19 and TRBJ2-1; 10 bases agree with TRBD2. The CDR3 totals 15 residues. Germline V gives CDR1 LNHDA, CDR2 SQIVND (reference sequence). Losses at the gene ends were 7 bases for V and 8 bases for J; bases not matched to a gene: 11. CDR3 sequence reads: CASTLGSSGSYEQFF. CDR3 in DNA: TGTGCCAGTACCCTAGGGTCTAGCGGGAGCTATGAGCAGTTCTTC.

There are many counts of this clone. For the CDR3, the DNA is TGTGCCAGCAGCCAGTACAGGAACATTCAGTACTTC. It encodes CASSQYRNIQYF. This chain uses TRBV4-2 with TRBJ2-4; weak D call: TRBD1 (5 bases). The CDR3 has 12 residues. Germline V CDR1 and CDR2: LGHNA, YNFKEQ. Trimming removed 3 bases from V and 7 bases from J, with 7 bases in between.